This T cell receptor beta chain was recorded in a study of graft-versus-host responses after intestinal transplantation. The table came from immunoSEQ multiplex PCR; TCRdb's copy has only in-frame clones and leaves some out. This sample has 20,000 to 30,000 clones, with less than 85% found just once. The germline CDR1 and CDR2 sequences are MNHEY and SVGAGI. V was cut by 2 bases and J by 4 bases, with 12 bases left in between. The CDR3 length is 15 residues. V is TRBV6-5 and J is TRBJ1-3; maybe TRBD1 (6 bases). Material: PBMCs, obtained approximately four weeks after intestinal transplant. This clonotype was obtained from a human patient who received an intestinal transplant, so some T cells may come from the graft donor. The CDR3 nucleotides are TGTGCCAGCAGTTACGATGCGGGGGCAGGAAACACCATATATTTT. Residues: CASSYDAGAGNTIYF.